This is a list of T cell receptor beta chains from one sample in a study of TIL therapy for anti-PD-1-resistant metastatic lung cancer. Profiled with immunoSEQ multiplex PCR; TCRdb holds only in-frame clones, not every one. In the table there are about 50,000 clones, 60% to 85% of which are singletons. Specimen: tumor tissue, collected at baseline. These TCRs come from a person aged 25 to 85 with non-small cell lung cancer. The CDR3 runs from the conserved cysteine through the conserved F or W. Each record gives: clone size, V gene, CDR3 length, D gene, J gene, CDR3 DNA, CDR3 protein. A D gene is named only where the DNA matches it firmly. Some rows have no size entry. The others give once, few or many, or a class for an expanded clone.

size: once
V: TRBV5-1
length: 15
D: TRBD1
J: TRBJ2-3
DNA: TGCGCCAGCAGCCTGGATAGGACAGGGGCAGATACGCAGTATTTT
CDR3: CASSLDRTGADTQYF

size: .
V: TRBV5-1
length: 12
D: TRBD2
J: TRBJ2-7
DNA: TGCGCCAGCAGCTTTAGCGGGTACGAGCAGTACTTC
CDR3: CASSFSGYEQYF

size: few
V: TRBV7-9
length: 15
D: TRBD1
J: TRBJ1-2
DNA: TGTGCCAGCAGCGGTGGGACAGGCACTAACTATGGCTACACCTTC
CDR3: CASSGGTGTNYGYTF

size: few
V: TRBV6-1
length: 15
D: .
J: TRBJ2-7
DNA: TGTGCCAGCACACCCGGGACGGGGGGCGGGAACGAGCAGTACTTC
CDR3: CASTPGTGGGNEQYF

size: .
V: TRBV30
length: 14
D: .
J: TRBJ2-3
DNA: TGTGCCTGGAGTGTTGGCAGCCGCACAGATACGCAGTATTTT
CDR3: CAWSVGSRTDTQYF

size: .
V: TRBV7-8
length: 14
D: TRBD1
J: TRBJ1-1
DNA: TGTGCCAGCAGCCTGAACAGGGGGCAGACTGAAGCTTTCTTT
CDR3: CASSLNRGQTEAFF

size: .
V: TRBV11-2
length: 15
D: TRBD2
J: TRBJ2-7
DNA: TGTGCCAGCAGCTCGGGACTAGCGGGAGCCTACGAGCAGTACTTC
CDR3: CASSSGLAGAYEQYF

size: .
V: TRBV29-1
length: 11
D: .
J: TRBJ1-2
DNA: TGCAGCGTCTTAGCCAGGGCTGGCTACACCTTC
CDR3: CSVLARAGYTF

size: .
V: TRBV10-3
length: 15
D: .
J: TRBJ2-1
DNA: TGTGCCATCAGCCTAGCGGGACAGGGGACCTATGAGCAGTTCTTC
CDR3: CAISLAGQGTYEQFF

size: .
V: TRBV10-3
length: 16
D: .
J: TRBJ2-7
DNA: TGTGCCATCAGTGACCCTCAGGGGCCCTCCACCTACGAGCAGTACTTC
CDR3: CAISDPQGPSTYEQYF

size: .
V: TRBV5-1
length: 15
D: .
J: TRBJ2-7
DNA: TGCGCCAGCAAAGAAGGGACTGGGAGCTCCTACGAGCAGTACTTC
CDR3: CASKEGTGSSYEQYF

size: .
V: TRBV5-1
length: 13
D: TRBD1
J: TRBJ2-2
DNA: TGCGCCAGCAGGGGACAGGGAACCGGGGAGCTGTTTTTT
CDR3: CASRGQGTGELFF

size: .
V: TRBV5-1
length: 15
D: .
J: TRBJ1-5
DNA: TGCGCCAGCAGCTTGATCGGAGGTGGCAATCAGCCCCAGCATTTT
CDR3: CASSLIGGGNQPQHF

size: .
V: TRBV5-6
length: 12
D: .
J: TRBJ1-2
DNA: TGTGCCAGCAGCTTGGCGCCAGACGGCTACACCTTC
CDR3: CASSLAPDGYTF

size: once
V: TRBV6-6
length: 15
D: .
J: TRBJ1-1
DNA: TGTGCCAGCCATCCTTCGGGGGGCGTGAACACTGAAGCTTTCTTT
CDR3: CASHPSGGVNTEAFF